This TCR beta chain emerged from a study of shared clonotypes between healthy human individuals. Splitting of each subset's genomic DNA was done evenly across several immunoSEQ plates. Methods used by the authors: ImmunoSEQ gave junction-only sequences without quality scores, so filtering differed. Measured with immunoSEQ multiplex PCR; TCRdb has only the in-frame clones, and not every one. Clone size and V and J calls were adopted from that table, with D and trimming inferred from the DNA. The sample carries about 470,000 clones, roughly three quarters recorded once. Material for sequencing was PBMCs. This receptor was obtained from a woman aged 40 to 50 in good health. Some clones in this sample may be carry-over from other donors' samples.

The CDR3 sequence: CASSSQGGVLEQYF. The CDR3 DNA reads as TGTGCCAGCAGCTCACAGGGGGGGGTTTTAGAGCAGTACTTC. This rearrangement joins TRBV5-4 to TRBJ2-7, with D perhaps TRBD1 (8 bases). The germline CDR1 and CDR2 sequences are SGHNT and YYREEE (reference sequence). This CDR3 has 14 residues. V was clipped by 3 bases and J by 7 bases, with 17 bases between them.